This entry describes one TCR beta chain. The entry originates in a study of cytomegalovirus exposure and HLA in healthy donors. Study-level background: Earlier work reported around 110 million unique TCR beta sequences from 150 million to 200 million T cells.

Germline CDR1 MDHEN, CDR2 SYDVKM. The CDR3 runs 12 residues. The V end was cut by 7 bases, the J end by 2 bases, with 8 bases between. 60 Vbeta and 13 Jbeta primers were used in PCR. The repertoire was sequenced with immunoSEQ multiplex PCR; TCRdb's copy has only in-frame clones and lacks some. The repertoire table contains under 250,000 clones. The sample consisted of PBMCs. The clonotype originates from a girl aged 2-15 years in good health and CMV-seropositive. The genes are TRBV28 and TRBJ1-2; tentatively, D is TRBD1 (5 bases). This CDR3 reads CASKTVNYGYTF. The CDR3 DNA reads TGTGCCAGCAAGACAGTGAACTATGGCTACACCTTC.